The T cell receptor beta chain under discussion was sequenced for a study of cytomegalovirus exposure and HLA in healthy donors. In the study overall: Earlier work reported 110 million or so unique TCR beta sequences from about 190 million T cells.

Germline V gives CDR1 LGHNA, CDR2 YSLEER. V gave up 0 bases and J gave up 4 bases, with 9 bases separating them. This CDR3 region has 14 residues. Broader study findings: Prediction of most subjects' HLA-A and HLA-B alleles by TCR beta sequences was reportedly accurate. TCR beta chains associated with HLA were, in a later analysis, more clonally expanded than equally common others.

On this clone itself: Its target is not known.

The PCR was carried out with 60 Vbeta primers and 13 Jbeta primers. Authors' processing steps: Approximately 86 million unique TCR beta chains, 10 million to 14 million shared, were counted in a later analysis. Sequenced by immunoSEQ multiplex PCR; TCRdb stores in-frame clones only, minus some. V and J calls plus clone size are reproduced from that table; the DNA served to infer D and trimming. The repertoire holds about 150,000 clones, with approximately 79% as singletons. The TCR originated in a man aged 18 to 29 in good health and CMV-seropositive. The material sequenced was PBMCs. The J gene is TRBJ2-5, the V gene TRBV4-3; D possibly corresponds to TRBD2 (6 bases). CDR3 loop: CASSQDFGGETQYF. In DNA form, the CDR3 reads TGCGCCAGCAGCCAAGATTTCGGGGGAGAGACCCAGTACTTC.